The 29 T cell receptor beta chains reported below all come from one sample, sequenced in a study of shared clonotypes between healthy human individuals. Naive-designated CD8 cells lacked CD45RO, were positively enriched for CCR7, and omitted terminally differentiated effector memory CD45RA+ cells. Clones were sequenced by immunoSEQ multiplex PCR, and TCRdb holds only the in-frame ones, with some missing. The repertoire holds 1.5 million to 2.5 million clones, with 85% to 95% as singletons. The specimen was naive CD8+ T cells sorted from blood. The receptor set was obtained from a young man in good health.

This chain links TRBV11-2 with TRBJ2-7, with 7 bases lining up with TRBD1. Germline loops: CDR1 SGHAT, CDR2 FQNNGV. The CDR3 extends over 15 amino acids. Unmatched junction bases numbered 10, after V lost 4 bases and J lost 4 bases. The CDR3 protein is CASSSPYRGGYEQYF. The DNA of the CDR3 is TGTGCCAGCAGCTCACCTTACAGGGGTGGGTACGAGCAGTACTTC.

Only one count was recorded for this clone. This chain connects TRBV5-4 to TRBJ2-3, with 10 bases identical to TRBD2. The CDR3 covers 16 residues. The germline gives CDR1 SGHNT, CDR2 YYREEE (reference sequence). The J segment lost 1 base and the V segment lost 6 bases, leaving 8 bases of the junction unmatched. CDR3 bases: TGTGCCAGCACCCCGACTAGCGGGTGGGGCACAGATACGCAGTATTTT. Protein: CASTPTSGWGTDTQYF.

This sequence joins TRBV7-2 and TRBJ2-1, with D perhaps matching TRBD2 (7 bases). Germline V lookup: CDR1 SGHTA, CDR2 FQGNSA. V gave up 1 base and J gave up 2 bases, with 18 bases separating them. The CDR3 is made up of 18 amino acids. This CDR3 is CASSLVDLGEGAYNEQFF. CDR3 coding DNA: TGTGCCAGCAGCTTAGTAGACTTGGGGGAGGGGGCCTACAATGAGCAGTTCTTC.

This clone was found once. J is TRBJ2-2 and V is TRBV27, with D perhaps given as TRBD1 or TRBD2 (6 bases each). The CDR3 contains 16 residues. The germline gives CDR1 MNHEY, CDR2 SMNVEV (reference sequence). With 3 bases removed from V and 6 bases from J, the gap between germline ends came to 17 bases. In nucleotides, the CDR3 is TGTGCCAGCAGTTTTTCCGGGGGCGAATTCGCCGGGGAGCTGTTTTTT. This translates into CASSFSGGEFAGELFF.

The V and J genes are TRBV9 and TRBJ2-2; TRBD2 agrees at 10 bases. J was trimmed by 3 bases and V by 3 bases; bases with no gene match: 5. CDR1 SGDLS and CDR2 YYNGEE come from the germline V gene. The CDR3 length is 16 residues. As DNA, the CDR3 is TGTGCCAGCAGCGATCTAGCGGGGGCTCACACCGGGGAGCTGTTTTTT. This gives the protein CASSDLAGAHTGELFF.

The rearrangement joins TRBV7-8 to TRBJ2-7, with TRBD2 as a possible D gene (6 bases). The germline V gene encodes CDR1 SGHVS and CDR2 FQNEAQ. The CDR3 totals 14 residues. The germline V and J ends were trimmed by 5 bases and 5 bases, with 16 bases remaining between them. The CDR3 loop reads CASSVSEGTNEQYF. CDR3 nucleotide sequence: TGTGCCAGCAGCGTCTCGGAGGGGACCAACGAGCAGTACTTC.

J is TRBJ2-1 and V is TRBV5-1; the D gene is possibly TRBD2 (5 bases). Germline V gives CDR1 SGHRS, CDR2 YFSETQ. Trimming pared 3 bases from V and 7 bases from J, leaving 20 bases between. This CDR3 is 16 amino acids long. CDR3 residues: CASSSLDSLRGNEQFF. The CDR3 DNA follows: TGCGCCAGCAGCTCTTTGGACTCTCTCCGCGGTAATGAGCAGTTCTTC.

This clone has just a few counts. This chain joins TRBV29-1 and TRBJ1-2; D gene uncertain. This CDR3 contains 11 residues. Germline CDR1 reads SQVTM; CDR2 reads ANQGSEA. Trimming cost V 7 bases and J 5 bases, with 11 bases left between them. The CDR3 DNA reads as TGCAGCGCTGACGGGGATTATGGCTACACCTTC. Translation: CSADGDYGYTF.

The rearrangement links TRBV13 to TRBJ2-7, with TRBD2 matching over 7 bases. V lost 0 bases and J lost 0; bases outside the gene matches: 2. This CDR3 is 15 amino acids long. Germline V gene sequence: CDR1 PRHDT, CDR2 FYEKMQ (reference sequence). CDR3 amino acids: CASSLGSGGSYEQYF. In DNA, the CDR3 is TGTGCCAGCAGCTTAGGGTCGGGAGGCTCCTACGAGCAGTACTTC.

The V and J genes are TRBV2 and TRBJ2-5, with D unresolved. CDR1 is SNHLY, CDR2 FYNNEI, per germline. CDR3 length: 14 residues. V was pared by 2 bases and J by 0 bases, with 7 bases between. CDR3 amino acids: CASSENQNQETQYF. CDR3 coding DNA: TGTGCCAGCAGTGAAAATCAGAACCAAGAGACCCAGTACTTC.

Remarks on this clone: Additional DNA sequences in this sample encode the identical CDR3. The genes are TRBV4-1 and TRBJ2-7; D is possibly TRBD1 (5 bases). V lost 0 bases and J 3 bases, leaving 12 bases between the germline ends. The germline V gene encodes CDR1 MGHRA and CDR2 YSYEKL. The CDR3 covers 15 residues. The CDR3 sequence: CASSQEPTGNYEQYF. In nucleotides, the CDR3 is TGCGCCAGCAGCCAAGAACCCACAGGAAACTACGAGCAGTACTTC.

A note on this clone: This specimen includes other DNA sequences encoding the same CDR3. DNA for the CDR3: TGTGCCAGCAGCTTGGTTGGCGGGAACACTGAAGCTTTCTTT. Protein: CASSLVGGNTEAFF. The J gene is TRBJ1-1, the V gene TRBV5-6; D remains unclear. Germline V gene data show CDR1 as SGHDT and CDR2 as YYEEEE. The CDR3 runs to 14 residues. V lost 0 bases and J 1 base, leaving 7 bases between the germline ends.

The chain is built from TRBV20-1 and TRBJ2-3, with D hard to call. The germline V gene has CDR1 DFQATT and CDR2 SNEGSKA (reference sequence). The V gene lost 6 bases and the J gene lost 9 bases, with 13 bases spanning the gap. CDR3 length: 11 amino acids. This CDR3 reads CSAKTITTQYF. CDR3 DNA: TGCAGTGCGAAGACAATTACGACGCAGTATTTT.

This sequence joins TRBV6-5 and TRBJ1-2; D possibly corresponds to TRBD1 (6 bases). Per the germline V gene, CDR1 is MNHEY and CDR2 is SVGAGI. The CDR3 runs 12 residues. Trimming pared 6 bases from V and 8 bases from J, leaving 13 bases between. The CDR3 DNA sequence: TGTGCCAGCAGCCAGGGACAAGGGGGCTACACCTTC. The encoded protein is CASSQGQGGYTF.

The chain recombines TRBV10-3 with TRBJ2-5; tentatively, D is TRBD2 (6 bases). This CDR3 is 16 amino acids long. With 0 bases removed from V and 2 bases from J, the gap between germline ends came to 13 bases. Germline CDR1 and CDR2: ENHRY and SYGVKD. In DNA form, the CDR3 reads TGTGCCATCAGTGAGTCTTATCCTAGCGCACAAGAGACCCAGTACTTC. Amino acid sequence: CAISESYPSAQETQYF.

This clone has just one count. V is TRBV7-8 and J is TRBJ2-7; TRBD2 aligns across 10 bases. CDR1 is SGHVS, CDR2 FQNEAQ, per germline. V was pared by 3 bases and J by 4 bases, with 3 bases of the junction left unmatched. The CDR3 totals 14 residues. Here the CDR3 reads CASSFALAGYEQYF. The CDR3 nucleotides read TGTGCCAGCAGCTTCGCACTAGCGGGATACGAGCAGTACTTC.

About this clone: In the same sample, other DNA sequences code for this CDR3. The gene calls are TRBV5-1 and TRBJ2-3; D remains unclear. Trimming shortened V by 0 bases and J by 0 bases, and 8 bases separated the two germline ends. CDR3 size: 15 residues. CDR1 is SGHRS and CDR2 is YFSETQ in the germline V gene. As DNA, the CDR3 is TGCGCCAGCAGCTTGGTAGTAGGGAGCACAGATACGCAGTATTTT. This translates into CASSLVVGSTDTQYF. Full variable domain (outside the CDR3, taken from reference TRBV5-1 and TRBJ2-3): KAGVTQTPRYLIKTRGQQVTLSCSPISGHRSVSWYQQTPGQGLQFLFEYFSETQRNKGNFPGRFSGRQFSNSRSEMNVSTLELGDSALYLCASSLVVGSTDTQYFGPGTRLTVL.

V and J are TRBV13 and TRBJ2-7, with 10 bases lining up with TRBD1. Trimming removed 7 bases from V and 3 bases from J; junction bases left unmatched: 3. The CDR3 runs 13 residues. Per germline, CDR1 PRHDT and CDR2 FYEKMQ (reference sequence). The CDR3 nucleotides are TGTGCCAGCACCTGGGACAGGGGCTACGAGCAGTACTTC. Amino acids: CASTWDRGYEQYF.

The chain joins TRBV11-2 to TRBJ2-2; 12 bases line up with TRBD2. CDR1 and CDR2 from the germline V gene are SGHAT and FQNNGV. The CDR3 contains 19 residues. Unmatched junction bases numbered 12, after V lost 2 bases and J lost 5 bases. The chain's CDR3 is CASSLYGQTSGRRTGELFF. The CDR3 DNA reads TGTGCCAGCAGCTTATACGGACAGACTAGCGGGAGACGGACCGGGGAGCTGTTTTTT.

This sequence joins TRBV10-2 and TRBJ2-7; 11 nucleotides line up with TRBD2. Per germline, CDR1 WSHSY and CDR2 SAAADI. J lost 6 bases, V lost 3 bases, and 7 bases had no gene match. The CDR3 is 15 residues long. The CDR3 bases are TGCGCCAGCAGTGAAACTAGCGGGAGTCTGGGCGAGCAGTACTTC. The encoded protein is CASSETSGSLGEQYF.

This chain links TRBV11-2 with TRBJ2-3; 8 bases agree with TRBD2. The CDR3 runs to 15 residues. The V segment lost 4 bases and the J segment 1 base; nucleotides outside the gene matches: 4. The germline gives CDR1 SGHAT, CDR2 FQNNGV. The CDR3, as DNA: TGTGCCAGCAGCTCTGATAGCGGGGGCACAGATACGCAGTATTTT. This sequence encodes CASSSDSGGTDTQYF.

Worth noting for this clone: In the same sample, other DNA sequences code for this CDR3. CDR3 coding DNA: TGCGCCAGCAGCCAAATAGGGAGCTCCTACGAGCAGTACTTC. Amino acids: CASSQIGSSYEQYF. This chain connects TRBV4-1 to TRBJ2-7, with D tentatively TRBD2 (5 bases). The germline V and J ends were trimmed by 2 bases and 0 bases, with 8 bases remaining between them. From germline, CDR1 is MGHRA and CDR2 YSYEKL. CDR3 length: 14 residues.

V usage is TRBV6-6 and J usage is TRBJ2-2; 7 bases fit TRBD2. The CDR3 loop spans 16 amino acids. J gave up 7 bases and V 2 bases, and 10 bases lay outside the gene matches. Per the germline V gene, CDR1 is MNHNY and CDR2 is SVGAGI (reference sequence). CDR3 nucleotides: TGTGCCAGCAGTTACATGGCGGGAGAGGGGAACGGGGAGCTGTTTTTT. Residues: CASSYMAGEGNGELFF.

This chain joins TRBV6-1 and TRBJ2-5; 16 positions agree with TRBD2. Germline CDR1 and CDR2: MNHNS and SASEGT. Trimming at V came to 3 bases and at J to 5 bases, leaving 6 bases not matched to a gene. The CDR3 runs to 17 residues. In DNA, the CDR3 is TGTGCCAGCAGTGATCCGGGACTAGCGGGGGGGTATGAGACCCAGTACTTC. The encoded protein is CASSDPGLAGGYETQYF.

CDR3 protein: CASSLGGADETQYF. For the CDR3, the DNA is TGTGCCAGCAGCTTAGGGGGGGCCGATGAGACCCAGTACTTC. The chain couples TRBV7-3 to TRBJ2-5; D might be TRBD2 (7 bases). V lost 2 bases to trimming and J lost 5 bases, with 12 bases between them. The CDR3 totals 14 residues. Germline V gene lookup returns CDR1 SGHTA and CDR2 FQGTGA.

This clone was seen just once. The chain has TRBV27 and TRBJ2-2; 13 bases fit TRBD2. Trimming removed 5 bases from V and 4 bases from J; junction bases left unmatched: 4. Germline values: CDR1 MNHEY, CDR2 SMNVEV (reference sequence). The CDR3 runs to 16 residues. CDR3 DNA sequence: TGTGCCAGCAGTACAGGGACTAGCGGGGCCACCGGGGAGCTGTTTTTT. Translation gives CASSTGTSGATGELFF.

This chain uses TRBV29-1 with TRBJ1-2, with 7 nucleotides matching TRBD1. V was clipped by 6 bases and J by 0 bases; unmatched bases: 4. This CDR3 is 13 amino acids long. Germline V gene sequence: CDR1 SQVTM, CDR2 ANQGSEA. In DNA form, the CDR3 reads TGCAGCGTATCCGGGACAGCTAACTATGGCTACACCTTC. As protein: CSVSGTANYGYTF.

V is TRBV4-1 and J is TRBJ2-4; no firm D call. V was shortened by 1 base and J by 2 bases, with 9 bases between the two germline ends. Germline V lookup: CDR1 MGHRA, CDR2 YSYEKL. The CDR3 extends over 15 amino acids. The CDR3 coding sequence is TGCGCCAGCAGCCAAGTATCCGGTTCCAAAAACATTCAGTACTTC. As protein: CASSQVSGSKNIQYF.

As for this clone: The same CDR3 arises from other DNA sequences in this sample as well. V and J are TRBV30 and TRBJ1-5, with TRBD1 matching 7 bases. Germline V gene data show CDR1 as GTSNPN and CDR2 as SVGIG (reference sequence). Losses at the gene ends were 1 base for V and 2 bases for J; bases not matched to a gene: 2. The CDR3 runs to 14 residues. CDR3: CAWSEGQGNQPQHF. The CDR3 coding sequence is TGTGCCTGGAGTGAAGGACAGGGCAATCAGCCCCAGCATTTT.